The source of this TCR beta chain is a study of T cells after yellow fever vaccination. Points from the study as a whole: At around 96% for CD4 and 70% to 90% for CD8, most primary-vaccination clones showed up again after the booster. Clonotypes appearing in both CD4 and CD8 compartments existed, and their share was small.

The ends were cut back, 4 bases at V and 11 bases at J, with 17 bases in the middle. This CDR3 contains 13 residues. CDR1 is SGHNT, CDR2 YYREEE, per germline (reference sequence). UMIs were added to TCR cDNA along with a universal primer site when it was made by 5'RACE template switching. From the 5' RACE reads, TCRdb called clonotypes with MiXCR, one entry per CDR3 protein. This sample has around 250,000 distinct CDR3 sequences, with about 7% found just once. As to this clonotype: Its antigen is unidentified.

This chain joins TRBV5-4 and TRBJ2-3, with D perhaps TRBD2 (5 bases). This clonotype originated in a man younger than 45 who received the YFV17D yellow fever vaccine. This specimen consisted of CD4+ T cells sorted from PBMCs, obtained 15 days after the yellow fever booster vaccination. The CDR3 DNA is TGTGCCAGCAGCGGTGGACTGGAGAATTTGCAGTATTTT. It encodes CASSGGLENLQYF.